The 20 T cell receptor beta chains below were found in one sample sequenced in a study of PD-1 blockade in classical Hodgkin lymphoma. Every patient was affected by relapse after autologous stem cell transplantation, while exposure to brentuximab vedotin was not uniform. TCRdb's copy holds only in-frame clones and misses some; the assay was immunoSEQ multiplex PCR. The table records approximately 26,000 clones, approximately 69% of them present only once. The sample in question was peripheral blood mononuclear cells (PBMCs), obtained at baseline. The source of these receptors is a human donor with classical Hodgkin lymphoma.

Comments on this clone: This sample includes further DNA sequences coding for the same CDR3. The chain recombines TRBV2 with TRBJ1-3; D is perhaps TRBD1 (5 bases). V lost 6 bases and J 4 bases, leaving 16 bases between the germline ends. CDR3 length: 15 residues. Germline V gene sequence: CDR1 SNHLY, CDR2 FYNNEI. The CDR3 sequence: CASSLTSGLGNTIYF. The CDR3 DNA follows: TGTGCCAGCAGCCTGACTTCAGGGTTAGGAAACACCATATATTTT.

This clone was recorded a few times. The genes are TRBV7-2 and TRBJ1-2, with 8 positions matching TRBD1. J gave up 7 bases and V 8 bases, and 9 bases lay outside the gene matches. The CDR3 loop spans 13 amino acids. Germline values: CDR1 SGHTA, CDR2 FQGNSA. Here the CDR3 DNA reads TGTGCCAGCGACCTGGACAGGGTGGGTGGCTACACCTTC. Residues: CASDLDRVGGYTF.

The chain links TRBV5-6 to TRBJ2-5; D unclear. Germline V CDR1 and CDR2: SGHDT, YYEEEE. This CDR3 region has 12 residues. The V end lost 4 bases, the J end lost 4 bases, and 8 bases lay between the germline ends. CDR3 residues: CASSTPVETQYF. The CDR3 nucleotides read TGTGCCAGCAGCACTCCTGTAGAGACCCAGTACTTC.

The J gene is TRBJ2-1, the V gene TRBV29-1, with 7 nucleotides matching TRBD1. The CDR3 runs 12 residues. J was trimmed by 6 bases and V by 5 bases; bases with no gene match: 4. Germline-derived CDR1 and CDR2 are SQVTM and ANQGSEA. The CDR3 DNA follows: TGCAGCGTTAGCAGGGGGACCAATGAGCAGTTCTTC. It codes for CSVSRGTNEQFF.

The CDR3 DNA reads TGTGCCAGCTCACCAAGCCCACTGGGGGAGCAGTACTTC. Translating gives CASSPSPLGEQYF. The V and J genes are TRBV18 and TRBJ2-7; D gene uncertain. The CDR3 is made up of 13 amino acids. Germline V lookup: CDR1 KGHSH, CDR2 LQKENI. The V end lost 2 bases, the J end lost 7 bases, and 12 bases lay between the germline ends.

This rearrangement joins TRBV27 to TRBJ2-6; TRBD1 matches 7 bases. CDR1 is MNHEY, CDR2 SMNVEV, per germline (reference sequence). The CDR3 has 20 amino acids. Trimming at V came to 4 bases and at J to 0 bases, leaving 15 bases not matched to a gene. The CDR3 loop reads CASSWKGALDFSSGANVLTF. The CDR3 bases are TGTGCCAGCAGTTGGAAGGGGGCACTCGACTTCAGCTCTGGGGCCAACGTCCTGACTTTC.

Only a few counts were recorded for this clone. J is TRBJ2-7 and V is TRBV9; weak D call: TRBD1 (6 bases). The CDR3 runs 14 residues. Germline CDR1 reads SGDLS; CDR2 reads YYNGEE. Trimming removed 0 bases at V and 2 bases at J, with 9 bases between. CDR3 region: CASSVGDTAYEQYF. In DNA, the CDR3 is TGTGCCAGCAGCGTAGGGGACACCGCCTACGAGCAGTACTTC.

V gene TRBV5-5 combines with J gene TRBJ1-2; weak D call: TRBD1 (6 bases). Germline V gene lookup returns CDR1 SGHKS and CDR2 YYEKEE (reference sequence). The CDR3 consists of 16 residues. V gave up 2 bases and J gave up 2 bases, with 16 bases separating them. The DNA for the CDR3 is TGTGCCAGCAGCTTCACCCCGACCGGGGGCAACTATGGCTACACCTTC. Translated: CASSFTPTGGNYGYTF. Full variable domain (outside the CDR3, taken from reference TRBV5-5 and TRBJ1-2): DAGVTQSPTHLIKTRGQQVTLRCSPISGHKSVSWYQQVLGQGPQFIFQYYEKEERGRGNFPDRFSARQFPNYSSELNVNALLLGDSALYLCASSFTPTGGNYGYTFGSGTRLTVV.

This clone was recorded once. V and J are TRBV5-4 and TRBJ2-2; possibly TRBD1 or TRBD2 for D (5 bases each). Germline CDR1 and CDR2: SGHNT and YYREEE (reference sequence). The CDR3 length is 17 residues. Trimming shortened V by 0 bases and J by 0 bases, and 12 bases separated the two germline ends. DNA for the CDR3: TGTGCCAGCAGCTTGGAACCGGGGCCCGCGAACACCGGGGAGCTGTTTTTT. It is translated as CASSLEPGPANTGELFF.

CDR3 in amino acids: CASSEDRAYGYTF. The CDR3 DNA is TGTGCCAGCAGTGAAGACAGGGCGTATGGCTACACCTTC. This rearrangement joins TRBV2 to TRBJ1-2, with D possibly matching TRBD1 (6 bases). Germline V gene sequence: CDR1 SNHLY, CDR2 FYNNEI. This CDR3 has 13 amino acids. Trimming removed 1 base from V and 5 bases from J, with 8 bases in between. The variable domain in full, completed from reference TRBV2 and TRBJ1-2, reads EPEVTQTPSHQVTQMGQEVILRCVPISNHLYFYWYRQILGQKVEFLVSFYNNEISEKSEIFDDQFSVERPDGSNFTLKIRSTKLEDSAMYFCASSEDRAYGYTFGSGTRLTVV.

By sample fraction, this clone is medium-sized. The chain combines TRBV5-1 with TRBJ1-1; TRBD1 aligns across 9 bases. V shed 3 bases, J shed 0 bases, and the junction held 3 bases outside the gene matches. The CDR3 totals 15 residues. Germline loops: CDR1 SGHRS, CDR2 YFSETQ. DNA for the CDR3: TGCGCCAGCAGCTGGGGACAGGGCATGAACACTGAAGCTTTCTTT. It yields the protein CASSWGQGMNTEAFF.

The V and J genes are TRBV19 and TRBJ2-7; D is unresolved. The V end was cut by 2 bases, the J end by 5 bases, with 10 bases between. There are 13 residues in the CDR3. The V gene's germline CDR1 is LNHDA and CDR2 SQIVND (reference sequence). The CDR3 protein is CASSISEGNEQYF. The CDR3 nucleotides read TGTGCCAGTAGTATATCGGAAGGGAACGAGCAGTACTTC.

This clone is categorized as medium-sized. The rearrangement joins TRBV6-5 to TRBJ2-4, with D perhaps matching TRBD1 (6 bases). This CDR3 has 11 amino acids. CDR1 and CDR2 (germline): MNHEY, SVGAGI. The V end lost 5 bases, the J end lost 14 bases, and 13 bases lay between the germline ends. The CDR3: CASSAGTQKYF. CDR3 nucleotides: TGTGCCAGCAGTGCCGGGACACAGAAGTACTTC.

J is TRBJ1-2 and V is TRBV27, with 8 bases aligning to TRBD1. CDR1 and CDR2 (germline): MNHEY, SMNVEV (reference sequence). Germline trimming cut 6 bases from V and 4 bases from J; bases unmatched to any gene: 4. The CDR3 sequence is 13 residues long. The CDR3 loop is CASSTDRGYGYTF. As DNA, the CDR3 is TGTGCCAGCAGCACTGACAGGGGCTATGGCTACACCTTC.

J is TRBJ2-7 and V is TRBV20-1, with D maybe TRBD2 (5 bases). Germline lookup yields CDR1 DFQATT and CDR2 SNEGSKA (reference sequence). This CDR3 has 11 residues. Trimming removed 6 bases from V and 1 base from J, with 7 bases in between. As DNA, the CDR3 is TGCAGTGCAGAGGGTTCCTACGAGCAGTACTTC. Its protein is CSAEGSYEQYF.

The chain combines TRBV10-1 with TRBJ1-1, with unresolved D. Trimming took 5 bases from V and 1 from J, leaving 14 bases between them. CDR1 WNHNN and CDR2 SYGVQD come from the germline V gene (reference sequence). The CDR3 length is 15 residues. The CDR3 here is CASSPAGEWNTEAFF. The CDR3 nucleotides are TGCGCCAGCAGTCCCGCGGGCGAGTGGAACACTGAAGCTTTCTTT.

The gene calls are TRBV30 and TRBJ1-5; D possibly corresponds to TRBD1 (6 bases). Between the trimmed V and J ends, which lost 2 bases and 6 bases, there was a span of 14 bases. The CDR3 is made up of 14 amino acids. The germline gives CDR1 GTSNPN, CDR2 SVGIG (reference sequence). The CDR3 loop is CAWSYREGSQPQHF. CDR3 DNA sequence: TGTGCCTGGAGTTACAGGGAGGGGAGTCAGCCCCAGCATTTT.

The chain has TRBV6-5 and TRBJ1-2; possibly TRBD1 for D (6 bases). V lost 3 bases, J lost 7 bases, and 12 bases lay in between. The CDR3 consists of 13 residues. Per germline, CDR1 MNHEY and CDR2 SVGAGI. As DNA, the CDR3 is TGTGCCAGCAGTTATGGGGCAGGGGTTGGCTACACCTTC. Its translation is CASSYGAGVGYTF.

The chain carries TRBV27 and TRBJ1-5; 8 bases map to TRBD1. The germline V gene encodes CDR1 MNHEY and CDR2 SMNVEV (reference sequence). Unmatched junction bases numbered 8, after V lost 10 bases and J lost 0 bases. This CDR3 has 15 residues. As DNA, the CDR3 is TGTGCCATCACCGTCAGGGGGCATAGCAATCAGCCCCAGCATTTT. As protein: CAITVRGHSNQPQHF.

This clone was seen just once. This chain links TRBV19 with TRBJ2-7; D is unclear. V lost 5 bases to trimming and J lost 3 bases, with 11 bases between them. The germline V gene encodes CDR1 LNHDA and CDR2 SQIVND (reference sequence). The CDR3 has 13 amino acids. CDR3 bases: TGTGCCAGTAGTCGAGACGGCAGCTACGAGCAGTACTTC. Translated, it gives CASSRDGSYEQYF.